These 22 T cell receptor beta chains originate from one sample sequenced in a study of blood T cell repertoires in COVID-19 (dated by TCRdb to between 2020 and 2021). The method behind the library was the immunoSEQ multiplex PCR assay. This immuneACCESS table, as held by TCRdb, lists in-frame sequences with V and J called but not all clones. Of the missing ones, under half trace to an unresolved V gene in checked studies; the others have no known cause. This sample gives hundreds of thousands of clones in total; roughly nine tenths of them show up just once. The ten largest clones represent approximately 3.3% of the sample. The sequenced sample was peripheral blood. The origin of the receptors is a man aged 18 to 30 with active or convalescent COVID-19.

V usage is TRBV11-2 and J usage is TRBJ2-4, with a tentative D call TRBD2 (6 bases). CDR1 and CDR2 (germline): SGHAT, FQNNGV. Trimming left V 1 base short and J 0 bases short, with 16 bases between. The CDR3 spans 18 residues. CDR3 coding DNA: TGTGCCAGCAGCTTAGCGGGTCGGCAGGGACTAGCCAAAAACATTCAGTACTTC. It codes for CASSLAGRQGLAKNIQYF. The entire variable domain, with the rest obtained from reference TRBV11-2 and TRBJ2-4, is as follows: EAGVAQSPRYKIIEKRQSVAFWCNPISGHATLYWYQQILGQGPKLLIQFQNNGVVDDSQLPKDRFSAERLKGVDSTLKIQPAKLEDSAVYLCASSLAGRQGLAKNIQYFGAGTRLSVL.

The chain couples TRBV6-1 to TRBJ1-5; 7 positions match TRBD1. The CDR3 totals 16 residues. The germline V gene encodes CDR1 MNHNS and CDR2 SASEGT. Unmatched junction bases numbered 3, after V lost 1 base and J lost 0 bases. In DNA, the CDR3 is TGTGCCAGCAGTGAAGTAACAGGGGTTAGCAATCAGCCCCAGCATTTT. This encodes CASSEVTGVSNQPQHF.

V gene TRBV6-4 combines with J gene TRBJ2-1; tentatively, D is TRBD1 (5 bases). In germline, CDR1 is MRHNA, CDR2 SNTAGT. Between the trimmed V and J ends, which lost 3 bases and 5 bases, there was a span of 14 bases. The CDR3 sequence is 15 residues long. CDR3 residues: CASSETRLRDNEQFF. The CDR3 coding sequence is TGTGCCAGCAGTGAGACACGACTCAGGGACAATGAGCAGTTCTTC.

The CDR3 DNA is TGTGCCAGCAGCATAACAGGGGGCAGGACTGAAGCTTTCTTT. Translation gives CASSITGGRTEAFF. The rearrangement links TRBV7-9 to TRBJ1-1; 9 nucleotides match TRBD1. CDR1 and CDR2 from the germline V gene are SEHNR and FQNEAQ (reference sequence). V trimming: 5 bases; J trimming: 5 bases; junction bases outside the gene matches: 6. There are 14 residues in the CDR3.

The chain employs TRBV29-1 and TRBJ2-7, with TRBD1 identical over 9 bases. This CDR3 is built from 17 residues. CDR1 and CDR2 (germline): SQVTM, ANQGSEA. V shed 7 bases, J shed 3 bases, and the junction held 19 bases outside the gene matches. The CDR3 loop reads CSARTGELGGPHYEQYF. Written as DNA, the CDR3 is TGCAGCGCCAGGACAGGGGAGTTGGGGGGGCCCCACTACGAGCAGTACTTC.

V and J are TRBV2 and TRBJ1-1; perhaps TRBD1 as D (5 bases). CDR3 length equals 13 residues. V was trimmed by 6 bases and J by 5 bases, leaving 13 bases between them. Germline V CDR1 and CDR2: SNHLY, FYNNEI. The CDR3 DNA sequence: TGTGCCAGCAGGGACATGGGAGGGACTGAAGCTTTCTTT. It is translated as CASRDMGGTEAFF.

This clone came up a few times. The V and J genes are TRBV10-3 and TRBJ2-5; TRBD2 aligns across 13 bases. The CDR3 covers 19 residues. Per germline, CDR1 ENHRY and CDR2 SYGVKD. The V and J ends lost 6 bases and 4 bases, in that order; junction bases with no gene match: 17. The CDR3 here is CAISNITGTSGTRGETQYF. In DNA, the CDR3 is TGTGCCATCAGCAATATTACCGGGACTAGCGGGACCCGGGGAGAGACCCAGTACTTC.

For this clone: One end of the junction varies from germline; a read error may be responsible. The chain employs TRBV5-1 and TRBJ2-3; D might be TRBD2 (5 bases). Germline CDR1 and CDR2: SGHRS and YFSETQ. This CDR3 has 13 residues. This chain's CDR3 is CSSKEASTDTQYF. The DNA for the CDR3 is TGCTCCAGTAAGGAGGCCAGCACAGATACGCAGTATTTT.

V is TRBV9 and J is TRBJ2-1; the D is unclear. The CDR3 extends over 14 amino acids. Germline V gene data show CDR1 as SGDLS and CDR2 as YYNGEE. The V end was cut by 3 bases, the J end by 5 bases, with 12 bases between. CDR3 nucleotide sequence: TGTGCCAGCAGCGCCAGTCTAGGAAACAATGAGCAGTTCTTC. Protein product: CASSASLGNNEQFF.

This chain uses TRBV6-2 or TRBV6-3 with TRBJ1-5; 10 bases are a match to TRBD1. The ends lost 0 bases at V and 3 bases at J; junction bases unmatched: 8. The V gene's germline CDR1 is MNHEY and CDR2 SVGEGT. This CDR3 is 18 amino acids long. CDR3 loop: CASSYSRDRGLLNQPQHF. CDR3 bases: TGTGCCAGCAGTTACTCACGGGACAGGGGACTCCTCAATCAGCCCCAGCATTTT.

V gene TRBV6-4 combines with J gene TRBJ2-1, with D maybe TRBD1 (5 bases). The V end lost 4 bases, the J end lost 6 bases, and 19 bases lay between the germline ends. CDR3 size: 16 residues. Germline V gene lookup returns CDR1 MRHNA and CDR2 SNTAGT. As DNA, the CDR3 is TGTGCCAGCAGTGTTTTAGGACACTCATGGGGCAATGAGCAGTTCTTC. It translates to CASSVLGHSWGNEQFF.

The rearrangement joins TRBV28 to TRBJ2-1, with D possibly being TRBD2 (6 bases). Trimming shortened V by 4 bases and J by 0 bases, and 16 bases separated the two germline ends. The CDR3 sequence is 17 residues long. Germline V gives CDR1 MDHEN, CDR2 SYDVKM. The CDR3 DNA sequence: TGTGCCAGCAGTTCAGTATGGGAGGAAGTCTCCTACAATGAGCAGTTCTTC. Its translation is CASSSVWEEVSYNEQFF.

V is TRBV4-3 and J is TRBJ1-4; 10 bases map to TRBD1. V was pared by 3 bases and J by 5 bases, with 3 bases of the junction left unmatched. CDR1 is LGHNA, CDR2 YSLEER, per germline. This CDR3 contains 15 residues. The DNA of the CDR3 is TGCGCCAGCAGCCAGCCGGGACAGGGGAATGAAAAACTGTTTTTT. This encodes CASSQPGQGNEKLFF.

This clone was recorded a few times. J is TRBJ1-1 and V is TRBV14; D might be TRBD1 (5 bases). V was clipped by 7 bases and J by 2 bases, with 11 bases between them. Germline V gene data show CDR1 as SGHDN and CDR2 as FVKESK. This CDR3 has 13 amino acids. CDR3 sequence (DNA): TGTGCCAGCACCCTAAGGGGAAACACTGAAGCTTTCTTT. It yields the protein CASTLRGNTEAFF.

With regard to this clone: The sample holds other DNA sequences that translate to the same CDR3. The chain has TRBV21-1 and TRBJ1-2. TRBV21-1 is listed as a pseudogene. This CDR3 contains 13 residues. The CDR3 DNA reads TGTGCCAGCAGCACCGGGAAGGGTAATGGCTACACCTTC. It codes for CASSTGKGNGYTF.

This clone was observed a handful of times. This sequence joins TRBV9 and TRBJ1-3, with D possibly matching TRBD1 (6 bases). The CDR3 consists of 15 residues. V was shortened by 3 bases and J by 4 bases, with 14 bases between the two germline ends. Germline CDR1 reads SGDLS; CDR2 reads YYNGEE. The CDR3 region has the DNA TGTGCCAGCAGCGATTCAGGGGCCGTCGGAAACACCATATATTTT. Amino acid sequence: CASSDSGAVGNTIYF. The complete variable domain, with remaining parts taken from reference TRBV9 and TRBJ1-3, reads DSGVTQTPKHLITATGQRVTLRCSPRSGDLSVYWYQQSLDQGLQFLIQYYNGEERAKGNILERFSAQQFPDLHSELNLSSLELGDSALYFCASSDSGAVGNTIYFGEGSWLTVV.

V and J are TRBV7-9 and TRBJ2-5; maybe TRBD1 (5 bases). V was cut by 5 bases and J by 2 bases, with 15 bases left in between. This CDR3 is 15 amino acids long. Germline V CDR1 and CDR2: SEHNR, FQNEAQ (reference sequence). The CDR3 loop reads CASSPNMGQQETQYF. The CDR3 DNA reads TGTGCCAGCAGCCCAAATATGGGGCAGCAAGAGACCCAGTACTTC. Full variable domain (remainder filled in from reference TRBV7-9 and TRBJ2-5): DTGVSQNPRHKITKRGQNVTFRCDPISEHNRLYWYRQTLGQGPEFLTYFQNEAQLEKSRLLSDRFSAERPKGSFSTLEIQRTEQGDSAMYLCASSPNMGQQETQYFGPGTRLLVL.

This chain connects TRBV4-3 to TRBJ1-1; weak D call: TRBD1 (5 bases). Trimming left V 0 bases short and J 7 bases short, with 9 bases between. The CDR3 spans 13 residues. Germline-derived CDR1 and CDR2 are LGHNA and YSLEER. CDR3 sequence (DNA): TGCGCCAGCAGCCAAGAAAGGGGACTTGAAGCTTTCTTT. Its translation is CASSQERGLEAFF.

Of note for this clone: Distinct nucleotide sequences in the sample also encode this CDR3. The rearrangement uses TRBV4-3 and TRBJ1-3; D is possibly TRBD1 (6 bases). The CDR3 spans 15 residues. Germline values: CDR1 LGHNA, CDR2 YSLEER. V gave up 0 bases and J gave up 0 bases, with 6 bases separating them. The CDR3 here is CASSQDRGSGNTIYF. CDR3 nucleotides: TGCGCCAGCAGCCAAGACAGGGGCTCTGGAAACACCATATATTTT.

This clone was found once. The rearrangement links TRBV7-9 to TRBJ1-1; 9 positions match TRBD1. The germline V gene encodes CDR1 SEHNR and CDR2 FQNEAQ (reference sequence). The CDR3 is 12 residues long. V lost 5 bases and J lost 8; bases outside the gene matches: 3. CDR3 amino acids: CASSRGTGEAFF. CDR3 coding DNA: TGTGCCAGCAGCCGCGGGACAGGGGAAGCTTTCTTT.

The rearrangement joins TRBV7-2 to TRBJ2-1, with TRBD2 matching 8 bases. The length of the CDR3 is 16 residues. J lost 0 bases, V lost 3 bases, and 4 bases had no gene match. Germline loops: CDR1 SGHTA, CDR2 FQGNSA. CDR3 residues: CASSLRGTSSYNEQFF. In DNA form, the CDR3 reads TGTGCCAGCAGCTTGAGGGGGACTAGCTCCTACAATGAGCAGTTCTTC. The variable domain in full, completed from reference TRBV7-2 and TRBJ2-1, reads GAGVSQSPSNKVTEKGKDVELRCDPISGHTALYWYRQSLGQGLEFLIYFQGNSAPDKSGLPSDRFSAERTGGSVSTLTIQRTQQEDSAVYLCASSLRGTSSYNEQFFGPGTRLTVL.

A remark on this clone: One end of the junction varies from germline; a read error may be responsible. The rearrangement uses TRBV7-7 and TRBJ1-2; unclear D gene. The CDR3 is 16 amino acids. Germline CDR1 is SSHAT and CDR2 is FNYEAQ (reference sequence). DNA of the CDR3: TGTGCTAGCAGCCCCACCAGGAGAGGGTTTGACTATGGCTACACCTTC. Its protein is CASSPTRRGFDYGYTF.